The 10 T cell receptor beta chains reported below all come from one sample, sequenced in a study of OX40 agonist ivuxolimab in advanced cancers. Some clones are missing from TCRdb's copy, which holds only in-frame ones; the method was immunoSEQ multiplex PCR. The sample shows 73,000 or so clones, about 80% of them seen only once. The sequences come from CD4+ or CD8+ T cells sorted from blood, collected in a trial of the OX40 agonist ivuxolimab. The receptor set was obtained from an adult with an advanced solid tumor such as melanoma, head and neck, liver or kidney cancer.

The gene calls are TRBV5-1 and TRBJ2-5, with 8 bases lining up with TRBD1. Germline V gives CDR1 SGHRS, CDR2 YFSETQ. V shed 2 bases, J shed 9 bases, and the junction held 9 bases outside the gene matches. This CDR3 comprises 14 residues. The CDR3 protein is CASSFGTGQSAQYF. CDR3 DNA: TGCGCCAGCAGCTTCGGGACAGGACAGTCCGCCCAGTACTTC.

V is TRBV5-1 and J is TRBJ2-1; perhaps TRBD2 as D (6 bases). Trimming left V 5 bases short and J 7 bases short, with 10 bases between. Germline V gene sequence: CDR1 SGHRS, CDR2 YFSETQ. The CDR3 extends over 12 amino acids. CDR3 DNA sequence: TGCGCCAGCAGAACTAGCTGGAATGAGCAGTTCTTC. Protein sequence: CASRTSWNEQFF. The whole variable domain, remainder taken from reference TRBV5-1 and TRBJ2-1, is KAGVTQTPRYLIKTRGQQVTLSCSPISGHRSVSWYQQTPGQGLQFLFEYFSETQRNKGNFPGRFSGRQFSNSRSEMNVSTLELGDSALYLCASRTSWNEQFFGPGTRLTVL.

The V and J genes are TRBV6-6 and TRBJ2-7; 7 bases line up with TRBD1. The CDR3 is made up of 14 amino acids. Germline CDR1 and CDR2: MNHNY and SVGAGI (reference sequence). The trim removed 5 bases at V and 2 bases at J, leaving 6 bases unmatched. DNA for the CDR3: TGTGCCAGCAGTAGGACAGGTTTTGCCTACGAGCAGTACTTC. Translated, it gives CASSRTGFAYEQYF.

The chain recombines TRBV5-1 with TRBJ1-1, with D uncertain. Between the trimmed V and J ends, which lost 7 bases and 0 bases, there was a span of 16 bases. From germline, CDR1 is SGHRS and CDR2 YFSETQ. The CDR3 runs 15 residues. The CDR3 sequence: CASGYLAPMNTEAFF. DNA of the CDR3: TGCGCCAGCGGTTATCTTGCACCGATGAACACTGAAGCTTTCTTT.

This clone was seen more than once but under ten times. The chain is built from TRBV6-5 and TRBJ2-1; 7 nucleotides align to TRBD1. This CDR3 is 15 amino acids long. J lost 2 bases, V lost 4 bases, and 5 bases had no gene match. Germline V gene sequence: CDR1 MNHEY, CDR2 SVGAGI. As DNA, the CDR3 is TGTGCCAGCAGTTTCATAGGGGGCACCTACAATGAGCAGTTCTTC. Translating gives CASSFIGGTYNEQFF.

The chain combines TRBV7-9 with TRBJ1-2; D is undetermined. Trimming left V 1 base short and J 8 bases short, with 11 bases between. Germline V gives CDR1 SEHNR, CDR2 FQNEAQ (reference sequence). This CDR3 has 13 amino acids. CDR3 in DNA: TGTGCCAGCAGCTTAGAATCCGTGGGAGGCTACACCTTC. It translates to CASSLESVGGYTF.

This clone was seen more than once but under ten times. This rearrangement joins TRBV20-1 to TRBJ2-1; D remains unclear. CDR1 and CDR2 (germline): DFQATT, SNEGSKA (reference sequence). The V and J ends lost 7 bases and 10 bases respectively, with 8 bases between them. The CDR3 is made up of 9 amino acids. The CDR3 DNA sequence: TGCAGTGTATCTAACGAGCAGTTCTTC. This sequence encodes CSVSNEQFF.

The CDR3, as DNA: TGTGCCGGATCTGCTAACAGGGGGCTCGTGAACACTGAAGCTTTCTTT. Encoded protein: CAGSANRGLVNTEAFF. V and J are TRBV28 and TRBJ1-1, with 9 bases identical to TRBD1. The CDR3 is made up of 16 amino acids. With V trimmed by 11 bases and J by 0 bases, 13 bases remained unmatched. The germline CDR1 and CDR2 sequences are MDHEN and SYDVKM.

V usage is TRBV6-1 and J usage is TRBJ1-6; D is unclear. CDR1 is MNHNS and CDR2 is SASEGT in the germline V gene. The CDR3 is made up of 13 amino acids. Trimming cost V 11 bases and J 8 bases, with 16 bases left between them. The CDR3 DNA follows: TGTGCCGGCCATCGGGAGGGAGATTCACCCCTCCACTTT. It translates to CAGHREGDSPLHF.

The rearrangement uses TRBV5-8 and TRBJ1-2; 8 bases match TRBD1. The length of the CDR3 is 17 residues. Germline loops: CDR1 SGHTS, CDR2 YDEGEE. J lost 2 bases, V lost 6 bases, and 15 bases had no gene match. This CDR3 is CASTYWGQGAENYGYTF. CDR3 in DNA: TGTGCCAGCACCTACTGGGGGCAGGGGGCCGAAAACTATGGCTACACCTTC.